One sample yielded the 8 T cell receptor beta chains listed below, sequenced in a study of blood T cells in healthy people across ages. A second PCR, run for about 7 to 11 cycles, used a sample-barcoded 5' primer plus a J-beta primer mix. TCRdb reprocessed the 5' RACE reads with MiXCR, giving one entry per CDR3 protein. The profile shows just under 900,000 distinct CDR3 sequences, more than 25% of them singletons. Sample: blood. The origin of the receptors is a woman older than 75 in good health.

For this clonotype: One end of the junction fails to match germline, which may point to a read error. The CDR3 loop reads CASSLDPGTGERFF. CDR3 nucleotide sequence: TGCGCCAGCAGCTTGGATCCGGGCACCGGGGAGCGGTTTTTT. The chain employs TRBV5-1 and TRBJ2-2; TRBD2 might be the D (5 bases). The CDR3 totals 14 residues. Germline V gene data show CDR1 as SGHRS and CDR2 as YFSETQ.

The rearrangement joins TRBV6-6 to TRBJ1-4; the D is unclear. The CDR3 consists of 13 residues. V lost 5 bases and J 8 bases, leaving 12 bases between the germline ends. Looked up from germline, CDR1 is MNHNY and CDR2 is SVGAGI (reference sequence). CDR3 residues: CASSKTTSEKLFF. The CDR3 coding sequence is TGTGCCAGCAGTAAGACGACCTCCGAAAAACTGTTTTTT.

Worth noting for this clonotype: This sequence may be a read error, since a much larger clone differs from it by one base. This rearrangement joins TRBV7-9 to TRBJ2-5; D possibly corresponds to TRBD1 (7 bases). The CDR3 sequence is 14 residues long. V was cut by 5 bases and J by 11 bases, with 21 bases left in between. From germline, CDR1 is SEHNR and CDR2 FQNEAQ (reference sequence). CDR3 nucleotides: TGTGCCAGCAGCCAAAAGACAGGGCGGGGTGAGCAGTACTTC. Translating it yields CASSQKTGRGEQYF.

The chain employs TRBV20-1 and TRBJ1-1; no reliable D call. The V end lost 5 bases, the J end lost 10 bases, and 11 bases lay between the germline ends. Germline V lookup: CDR1 DFQATT, CDR2 SNEGSKA (reference sequence). There are 10 residues in the CDR3. The CDR3 DNA reads TGCAGTGCTTCTGAGGGTTCAGCTTTCTTT. This gives the protein CSASEGSAFF.

The table lists this clonotype with many counts. The rearrangement uses TRBV7-2 and TRBJ2-7; 9 positions match TRBD1. The CDR3 is 13 amino acids. CDR1 and CDR2 (germline): SGHTA, FQGNSA. V was clipped by 3 bases and J by 5 bases; unmatched bases: 2. CDR3 sequence reads: CASSFDRGNEQYF. The CDR3 DNA reads TGTGCCAGCAGCTTCGACAGGGGGAACGAGCAGTACTTC.

This clonotype came up many times. V and J are TRBV7-2 and TRBJ2-3; 7 nucleotides match TRBD1. Losses at the gene ends were 8 bases for V and 0 bases for J; bases not matched to a gene: 8. Germline assignment: CDR1 SGHTA and CDR2 FQGNSA. The CDR3 has 15 amino acids. The CDR3 DNA follows: TGTGCCAGCTCGATGGGCAGGGGGAGCACAGATACGCAGTATTTT. This sequence encodes CASSMGRGSTDTQYF.

In its sample, this clonotype was seen once. This rearrangement joins TRBV2 to TRBJ2-3; 10 nucleotides agree with TRBD2. The germline V gene encodes CDR1 SNHLY and CDR2 FYNNEI. V lost 7 bases, J lost 2 bases, and 9 bases stayed unmatched. The CDR3 contains 16 residues. Written as DNA, the CDR3 is TGTGCCAGCAAGCCGTGGACTAGCGGAGACACAGATACGCAGTATTTT. It specifies CASKPWTSGDTDTQYF.

In its sample, this clonotype was seen once. Compared with germline, one end of the junction differs, possibly owing to a read error. The gene calls are TRBV30 and TRBJ2-1; D uncertain. This CDR3 region has 11 residues. Germline CDR1 GTSNPN, CDR2 SVGIG (reference sequence). CDR3 in amino acids: CAASSYKEQFF. CDR3 DNA sequence: TGTGCCGCAAGCTCCTACAAAGAGCAGTTCTTC. The full variable domain, with the rest looked up from reference TRBV30 and TRBJ2-1, is SQTIHQWPATLVQPVGSPLSLECTVEGTSNPNLYWYRQAAGRGLQLLFYSVGIGQISSEVPQNLSASRPQDRQFILSSKKLLLSDSGFYLCAASSYKEQFFGPGTRLTVL.